The following is a TCR beta chain sequence with its context. Its specificity is not known. Different DNA sequences within this sample yield the same CDR3. Expressed TCRB transcripts got sequenced, as all isolated RNA was reverse transcribed. TCRdb's copy holds only in-frame clones and misses some; the assay was immunoSEQ multiplex PCR. Of 850,000 to 900,000 clones listed, about 17% are singletons. The data derive from a study of beta chain features in type 1 diabetes. Findings of the study overall: Whether HLA type affects TCRB rearrangement stayed undetermined in the present work.

Per germline, CDR1 SGHKS and CDR2 YYEKEE (reference sequence). Trimming left V 2 bases short and J 0 bases short, with 8 bases between. The CDR3 is 14 residues long. CD4+ naive, central memory, regulatory and stem cell-like memory subsets were isolated by sorting on CD45RO/CCR7/CD25/CD127/CD95/CD27. The rearrangement links TRBV5-5 to TRBJ2-5, with D possibly being TRBD1 (5 bases). Sequencing used naive CD4+ T cells from blood. The clonotype originates from a woman in her late teens or twenties in good health. The CDR3 sequence is CASSLTGYQETQYF. CDR3 sequence (DNA): TGTGCCAGCAGCTTAACAGGTTACCAAGAGACCCAGTACTTC.